This T cell receptor (beta chain) was recovered during a study of identical twins. Findings of the study overall: Excess sharing by twins proved weaker in beta out-of-frame sequences. Beta clonotypes that were abundant in cord blood contained fewer insertions, a pattern absent from memory repertoires. There is a chance that invariant MAIT and iNKT cells partially muddied zero-insertion analyses.

Donors uniformly comprised healthy Caucasians. V was trimmed by 7 bases and J by 9 bases, leaving 13 bases between them. The germline CDR1 and CDR2 sequences are SEHNR and FQNEAQ (reference sequence). The CDR3 contains 12 residues. With regard to this clonotype: What it recognizes is unknown.

Via MiXCR, TCRdb re-called the 5' RACE reads, giving one row per CDR3 protein. Counted here are some 900,000 distinct CDR3 sequences, roughly 12% occurring once; the ten biggest clones make up about 1.6%. The data were also submitted as part of a second study, on yellow fever vaccine responses in identical twins.

The genes are TRBV7-9 and TRBJ2-1; D remains ambiguous. The sequence came from a young woman in good health. The sequencing input was PBMCs. The CDR3 DNA sequence: TGTGCCAGCACCCAACCGATAAGTGAGCAGTTCTTC. Protein product: CASTQPISEQFF.